This T cell receptor beta chain derives from a study of PD-L1 blockade in urothelial cancer. Study in general: Patients initiated atezolizumab around 2014 at 1,200 mg intravenously every 3 weeks. Specimens of blood held a median count of roughly 150,000 T cells.

Spiking of synthetic TCR analog templates was performed in each PCR. Sequenced by immunoSEQ multiplex PCR; TCRdb stores in-frame clones only, minus some. The data contain 15,000 to 20,000 clones, roughly 87% of them singletons. The V and J ends lost 7 bases and 0 bases respectively, with 9 bases between them. From germline, CDR1 is SGHVS and CDR2 FNYEAQ. CDR3 length: 14 amino acids. Sample contribution per patient ranged from 1 to 8, covering pretreatment and on-treatment. The sample in question was PBMCs, obtained around atezolizumab (anti-PD-L1) treatment. The chain carries TRBV7-6 and TRBJ2-2; the D is unclear. This TCR was recovered from a man aged 50-60 years with urothelial cancer. CDR3 coding DNA: TGTGCCAGCAATCCTGCGGCGAACACCGGGGAGCTGTTTTTT. It specifies CASNPAANTGELFF.